Below, one TCR beta chain is given with its context. Its target is unknown. Each CDR3 protein gets one entry after TCRdb re-called the 5' RACE reads with MiXCR. The sample lists tens of thousands of distinct CDR3 sequences, under 13% occurring once. Stored at -80 C, 2 million PBMCs were the source of the unsorted libraries. The record originates from a study of neurological immune-mediated disorders. Study outcomes and limitations: The most TCR clonal expansion was seen in HTLV-1-associated myelopathy, and the least was seen in multiple sclerosis, which fell below healthy controls.

CDR3 length equals 15 residues. V was clipped by 6 bases and J by 0 bases, with 13 bases between them. CDR1 is SGHTA, CDR2 FQGNSA, per germline. The sample comprised PBMCs. The rearrangement uses TRBV7-2 and TRBJ2-3; unclear D gene. The sequence was obtained from a woman aged 25 to 39 with HTLV-1-associated myelopathy (HAM/TSP). CDR3 nucleotides: TGTGCCAGCAGTCAATCTCTCGTTAGCACAGATACGCAGTATTTT. This sequence encodes CASSQSLVSTDTQYF.